This T cell receptor (beta chain) is from a study of regulatory T cells in long-lasting Graves disease. The ends lost 9 bases at V and 3 bases at J; junction bases unmatched: 14. This CDR3 is built from 17 residues. Study findings and constraints: Because few samples were included, accuracy may have been lower.

Noted time point: newly diagnosed GD, antithyroid drugs for less than 3 months. From PBMCs, RNA was extracted and then used to make the TCR library. This clonotype came up many times. Its target is unknown. The TCR beta library used iRepertoire HTBI primers with Arm-PCR amplification of CDR3. Each CDR3 protein is one row after TCRdb ran MiXCR on the multiplex PCR reads. The sample contains around 450,000 distinct CDR3 sequences, 15% of which appear only once. The same specimen was also included in a second study, on T cells in Graves' hyperthyroidism and ophthalmopathy.

The sample consisted of peripheral blood mononuclear cells (PBMCs), taken at new diagnosis, from a patient treated with antithyroid drugs. The TCR comes from a woman in her forties with Graves disease. The rearrangement uses TRBV12-3 or TRBV12-4 and TRBJ2-2; 9 nucleotides line up with TRBD1. CDR3 in amino acids: CARGRDREYWDTGELFF. The CDR3 region has the DNA TGTGCCAGAGGGAGGGACAGGGAGTACTGGGACACCGGGGAGCTGTTTTTT.